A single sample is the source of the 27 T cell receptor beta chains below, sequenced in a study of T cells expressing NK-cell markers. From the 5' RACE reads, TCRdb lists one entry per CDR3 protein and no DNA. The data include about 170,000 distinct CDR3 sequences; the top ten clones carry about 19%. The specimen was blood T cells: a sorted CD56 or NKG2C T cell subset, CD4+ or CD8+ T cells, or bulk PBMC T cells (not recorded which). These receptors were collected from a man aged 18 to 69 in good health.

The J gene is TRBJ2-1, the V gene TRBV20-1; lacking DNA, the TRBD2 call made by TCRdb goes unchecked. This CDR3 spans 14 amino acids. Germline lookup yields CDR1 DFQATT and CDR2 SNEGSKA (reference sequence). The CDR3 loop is CSARAGGGIHEQFF.

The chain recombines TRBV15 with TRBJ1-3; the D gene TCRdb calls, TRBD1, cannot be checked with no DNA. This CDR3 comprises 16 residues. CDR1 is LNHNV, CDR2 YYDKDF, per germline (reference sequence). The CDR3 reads CATSRGAGGSGNTIYF.

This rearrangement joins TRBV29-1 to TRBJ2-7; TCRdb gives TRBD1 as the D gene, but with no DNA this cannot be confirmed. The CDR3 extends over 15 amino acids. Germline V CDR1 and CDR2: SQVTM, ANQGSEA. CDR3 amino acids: CSVEGLPGQYYEQYF.

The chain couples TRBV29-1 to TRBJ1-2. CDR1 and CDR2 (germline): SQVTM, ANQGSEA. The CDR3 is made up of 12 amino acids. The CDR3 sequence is CSVDDRYYGYTF.

This CDR3 is CASSGLAGENTDTQYF. The J gene is TRBJ2-3, the V gene TRBV11-2; TCRdb outputs TRBD2, but without DNA this stays unchecked. The CDR3 has 16 residues. CDR1 and CDR2 (germline): SGHAT, FQNNGV.

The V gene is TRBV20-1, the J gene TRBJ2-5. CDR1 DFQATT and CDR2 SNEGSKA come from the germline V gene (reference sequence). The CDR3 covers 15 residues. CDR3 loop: CSARDLELIQETQYF.

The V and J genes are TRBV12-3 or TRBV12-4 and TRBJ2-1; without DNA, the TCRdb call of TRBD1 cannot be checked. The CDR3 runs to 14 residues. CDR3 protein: CASSLTGKGNEQFF.

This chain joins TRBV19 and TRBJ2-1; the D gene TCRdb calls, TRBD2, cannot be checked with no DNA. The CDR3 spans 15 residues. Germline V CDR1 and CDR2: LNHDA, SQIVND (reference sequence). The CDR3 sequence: CASSPRLADYNEQFF.

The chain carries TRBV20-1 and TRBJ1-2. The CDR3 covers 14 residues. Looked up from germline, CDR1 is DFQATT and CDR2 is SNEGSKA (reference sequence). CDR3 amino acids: CSARDQGQFYGYTF.

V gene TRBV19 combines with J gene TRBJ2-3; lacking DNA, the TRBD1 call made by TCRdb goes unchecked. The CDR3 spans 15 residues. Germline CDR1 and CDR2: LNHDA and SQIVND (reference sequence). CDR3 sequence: CASSPDGGVTDTQYF.

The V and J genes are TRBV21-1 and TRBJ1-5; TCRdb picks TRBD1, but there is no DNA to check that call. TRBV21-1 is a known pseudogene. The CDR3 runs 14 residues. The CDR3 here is CASCKGTGGQPQHF.

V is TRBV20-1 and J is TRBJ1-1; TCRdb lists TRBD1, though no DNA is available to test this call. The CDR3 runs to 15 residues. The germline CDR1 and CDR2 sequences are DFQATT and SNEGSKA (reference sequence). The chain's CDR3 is CSARVDTGGDTEAFF.

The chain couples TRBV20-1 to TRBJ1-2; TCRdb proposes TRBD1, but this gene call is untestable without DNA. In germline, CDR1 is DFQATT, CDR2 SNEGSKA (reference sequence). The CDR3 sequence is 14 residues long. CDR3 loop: CSASPPSAHPSYTF.

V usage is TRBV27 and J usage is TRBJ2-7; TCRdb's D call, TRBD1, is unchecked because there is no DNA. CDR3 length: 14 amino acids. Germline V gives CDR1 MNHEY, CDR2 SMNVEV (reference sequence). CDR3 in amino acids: CASSLIGQGHEQYF.

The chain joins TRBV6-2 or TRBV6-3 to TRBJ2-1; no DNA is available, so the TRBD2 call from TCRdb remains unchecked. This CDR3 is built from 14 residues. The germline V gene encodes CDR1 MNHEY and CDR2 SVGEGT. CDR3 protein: CANNHGVAGNEQFF.

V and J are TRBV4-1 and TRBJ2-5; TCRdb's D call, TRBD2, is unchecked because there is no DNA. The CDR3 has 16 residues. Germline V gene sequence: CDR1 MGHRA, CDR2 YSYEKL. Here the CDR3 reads CASSQVGDHLQETQYF.

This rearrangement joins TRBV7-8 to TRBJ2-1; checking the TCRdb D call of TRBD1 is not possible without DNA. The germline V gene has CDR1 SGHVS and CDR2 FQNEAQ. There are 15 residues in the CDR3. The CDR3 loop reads CASSSGGGTYNEQFF.

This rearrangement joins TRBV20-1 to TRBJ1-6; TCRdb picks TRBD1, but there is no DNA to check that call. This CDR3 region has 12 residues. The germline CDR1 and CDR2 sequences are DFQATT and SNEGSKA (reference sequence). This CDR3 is CSATQGDSPLHF.

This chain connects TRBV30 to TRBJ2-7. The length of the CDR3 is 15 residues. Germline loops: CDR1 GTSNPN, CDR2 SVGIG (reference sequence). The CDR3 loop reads CAWSVYQEIIYEQYF.

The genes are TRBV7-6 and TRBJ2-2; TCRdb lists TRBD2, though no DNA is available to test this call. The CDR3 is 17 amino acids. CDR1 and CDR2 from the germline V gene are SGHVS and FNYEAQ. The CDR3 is CASSLGPAGINTGELFF.

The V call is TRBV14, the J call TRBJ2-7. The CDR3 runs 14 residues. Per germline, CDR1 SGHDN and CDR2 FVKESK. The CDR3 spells CASSQWGSSYEQYF. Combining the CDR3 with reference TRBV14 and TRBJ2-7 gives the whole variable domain EAGVTQFPSHSVIEKGQTVTLRCDPISGHDNLYWYRRVMGKEIKFLLHFVKESKQDESGMPNNRFLAERTGGTYSTLKVQPAELEDSGVYFCASSQWGSSYEQYFGPGTRLTVT.

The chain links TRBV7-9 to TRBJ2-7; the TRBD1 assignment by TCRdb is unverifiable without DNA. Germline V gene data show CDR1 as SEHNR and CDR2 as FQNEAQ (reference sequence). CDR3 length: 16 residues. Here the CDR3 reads CASSSSRASYSYEQYF.

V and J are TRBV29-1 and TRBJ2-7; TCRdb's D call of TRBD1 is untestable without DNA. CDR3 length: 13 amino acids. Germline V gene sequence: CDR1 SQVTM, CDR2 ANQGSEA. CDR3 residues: CSVGGTGYTEQYF.

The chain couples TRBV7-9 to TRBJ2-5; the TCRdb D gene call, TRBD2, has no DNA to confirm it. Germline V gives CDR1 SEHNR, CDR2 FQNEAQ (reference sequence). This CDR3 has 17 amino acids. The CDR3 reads CASSPAWASGVQETQYF.

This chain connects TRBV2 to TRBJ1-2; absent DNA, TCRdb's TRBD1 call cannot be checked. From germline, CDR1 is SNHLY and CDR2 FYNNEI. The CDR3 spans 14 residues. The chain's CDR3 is CASSETGGSYGYTF.

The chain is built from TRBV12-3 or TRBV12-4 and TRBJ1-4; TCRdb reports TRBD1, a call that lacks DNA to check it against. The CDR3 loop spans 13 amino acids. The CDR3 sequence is CASRSGETEKLFF.

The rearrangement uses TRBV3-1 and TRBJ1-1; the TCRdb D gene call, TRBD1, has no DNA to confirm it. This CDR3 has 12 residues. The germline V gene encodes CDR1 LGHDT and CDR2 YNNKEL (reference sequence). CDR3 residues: CASSLDRAEAFF.